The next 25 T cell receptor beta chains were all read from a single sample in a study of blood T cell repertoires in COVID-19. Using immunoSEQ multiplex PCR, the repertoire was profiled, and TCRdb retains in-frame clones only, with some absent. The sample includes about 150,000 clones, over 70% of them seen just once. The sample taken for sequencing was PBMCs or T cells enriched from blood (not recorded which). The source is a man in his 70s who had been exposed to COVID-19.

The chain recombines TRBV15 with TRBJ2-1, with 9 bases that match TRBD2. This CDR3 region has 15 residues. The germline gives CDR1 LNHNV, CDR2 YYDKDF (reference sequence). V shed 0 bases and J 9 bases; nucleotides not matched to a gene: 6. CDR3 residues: CATSRDLAGRGEQFF. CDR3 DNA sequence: TGTGCCACCAGCAGAGATCTAGCGGGGAGGGGTGAGCAGTTCTTC.

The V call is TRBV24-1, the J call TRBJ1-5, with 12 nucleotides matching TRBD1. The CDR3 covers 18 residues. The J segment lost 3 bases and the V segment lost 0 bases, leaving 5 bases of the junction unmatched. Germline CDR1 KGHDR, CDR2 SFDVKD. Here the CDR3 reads CATSDLRGTGGDNQPQHF. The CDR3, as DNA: TGTGCCACCAGTGATTTGCGTGGGACAGGGGGCGACAATCAGCCCCAGCATTTT.

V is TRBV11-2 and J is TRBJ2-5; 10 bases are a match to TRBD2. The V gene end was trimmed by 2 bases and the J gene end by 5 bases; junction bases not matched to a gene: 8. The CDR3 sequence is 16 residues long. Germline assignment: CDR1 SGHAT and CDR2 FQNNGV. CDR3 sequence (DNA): TGTGCCAGCAGCTTACGCCTAGCGGGGGTTCGGGAGACCCAGTACTTC. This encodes CASSLRLAGVRETQYF.

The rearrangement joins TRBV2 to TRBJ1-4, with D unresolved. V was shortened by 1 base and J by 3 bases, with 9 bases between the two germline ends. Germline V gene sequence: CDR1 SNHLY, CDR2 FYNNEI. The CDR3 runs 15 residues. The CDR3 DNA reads TGTGCCAGCAGTGAAGGGAGTGGCCCTAATGAAAAACTGTTTTTT. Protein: CASSEGSGPNEKLFF.

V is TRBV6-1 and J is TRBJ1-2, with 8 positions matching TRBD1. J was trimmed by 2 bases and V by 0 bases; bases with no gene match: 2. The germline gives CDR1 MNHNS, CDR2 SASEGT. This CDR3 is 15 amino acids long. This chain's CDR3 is CASSEAAGGNYGYTF. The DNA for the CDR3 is TGTGCCAGCAGTGAAGCGGCAGGGGGCAACTATGGCTACACCTTC.

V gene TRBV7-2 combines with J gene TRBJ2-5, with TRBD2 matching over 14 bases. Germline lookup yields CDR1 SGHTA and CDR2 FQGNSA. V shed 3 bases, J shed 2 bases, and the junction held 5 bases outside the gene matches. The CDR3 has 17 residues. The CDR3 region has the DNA TGTGCCAGCAGCTTTAAAAGACTAGCGGGGGGGCAAGAGACCCAGTACTTC. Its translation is CASSFKRLAGGQETQYF. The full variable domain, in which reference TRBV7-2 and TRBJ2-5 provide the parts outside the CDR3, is GAGVSQSPSNKVTEKGKDVELRCDPISGHTALYWYRQSLGQGLEFLIYFQGNSAPDKSGLPSDRFSAERTGGSVSTLTIQRTQQEDSAVYLCASSFKRLAGGQETQYFGPGTRLLVL.

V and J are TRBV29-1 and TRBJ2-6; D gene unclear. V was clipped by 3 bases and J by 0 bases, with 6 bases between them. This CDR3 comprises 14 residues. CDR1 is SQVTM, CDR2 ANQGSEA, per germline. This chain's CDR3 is CSVDTSSGANVLTF. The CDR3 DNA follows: TGCAGCGTTGACACGAGCTCTGGGGCCAACGTCCTGACTTTC.

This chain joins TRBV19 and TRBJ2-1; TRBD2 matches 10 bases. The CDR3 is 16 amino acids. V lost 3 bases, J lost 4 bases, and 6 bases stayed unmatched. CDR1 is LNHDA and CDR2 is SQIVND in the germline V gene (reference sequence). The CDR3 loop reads CASSMTGLAEYNEQFF. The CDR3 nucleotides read TGTGCCAGTAGTATGACCGGACTAGCGGAGTACAATGAGCAGTTCTTC. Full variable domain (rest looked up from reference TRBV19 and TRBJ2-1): DGGITQSPKYLFRKEGQNVTLSCEQNLNHDAMYWYRQDPGQGLRLIYYSQIVNDFQKGDIAEGYSVSREKKESFPLTVTSAQKNPTAFYLCASSMTGLAEYNEQFFGPGTRLTVL.

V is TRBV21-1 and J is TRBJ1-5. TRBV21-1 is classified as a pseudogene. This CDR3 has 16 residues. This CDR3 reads CASSRSDGRFLQPQHF. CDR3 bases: TGTGCCAGCAGCAGGTCAGACGGGAGGTTCCTACAGCCCCAGCATTTT.

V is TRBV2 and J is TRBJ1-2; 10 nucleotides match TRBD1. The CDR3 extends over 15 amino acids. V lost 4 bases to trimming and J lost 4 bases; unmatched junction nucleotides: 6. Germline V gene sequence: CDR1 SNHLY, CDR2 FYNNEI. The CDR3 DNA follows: TGTGCCAGCAGTGTCACGGGGACAGGGGCCTATGGCTACACCTTC. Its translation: CASSVTGTGAYGYTF.

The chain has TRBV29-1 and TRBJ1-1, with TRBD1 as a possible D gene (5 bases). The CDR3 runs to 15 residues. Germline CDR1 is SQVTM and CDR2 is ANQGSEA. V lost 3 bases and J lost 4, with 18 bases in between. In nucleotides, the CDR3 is TGCAGCGTTGATTCCCACGCGGGGGGGGGCACTGAAGCTTTCTTT. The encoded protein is CSVDSHAGGGTEAFF.

The CDR3 sequence is CASSLSQGTYEQYF. The CDR3 DNA is TGTGCCAGCAGTTTGTCCCAGGGCACCTACGAGCAGTACTTC. The chain links TRBV28 to TRBJ2-7; TRBD1 is a possible D gene (5 bases). The V and J ends lost 3 bases and 2 bases respectively, with 11 bases between them. The germline CDR1 and CDR2 sequences are MDHEN and SYDVKM. The CDR3 is 14 residues long.

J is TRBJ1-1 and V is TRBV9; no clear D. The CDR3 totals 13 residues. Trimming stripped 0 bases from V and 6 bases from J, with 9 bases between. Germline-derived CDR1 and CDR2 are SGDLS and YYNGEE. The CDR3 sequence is CASSVGIQAEAFF. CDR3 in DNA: TGTGCCAGCAGCGTAGGGATTCAGGCTGAAGCTTTCTTT.

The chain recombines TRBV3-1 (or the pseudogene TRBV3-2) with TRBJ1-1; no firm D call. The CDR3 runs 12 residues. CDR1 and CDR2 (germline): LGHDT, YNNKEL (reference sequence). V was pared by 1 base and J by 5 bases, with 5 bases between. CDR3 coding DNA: TGTGCCAGCAGCCAAGCGAGGACTGAAGCTTTCTTT. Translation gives CASSQARTEAFF.

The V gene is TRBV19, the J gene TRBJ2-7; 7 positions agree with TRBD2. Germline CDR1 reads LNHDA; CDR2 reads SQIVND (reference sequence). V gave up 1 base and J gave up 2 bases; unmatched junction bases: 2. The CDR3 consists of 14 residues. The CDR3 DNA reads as TGTGCCAGTAGTATAGTCGGGGGGACCTACGAGCAGTACTTC. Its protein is CASSIVGGTYEQYF.

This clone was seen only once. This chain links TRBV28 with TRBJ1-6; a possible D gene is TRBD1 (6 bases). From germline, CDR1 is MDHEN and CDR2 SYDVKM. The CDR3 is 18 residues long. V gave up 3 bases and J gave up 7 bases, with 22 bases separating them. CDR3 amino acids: CASSLVRGLRDPNSPLHF. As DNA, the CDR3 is TGTGCCAGCAGTTTGGTCAGGGGCCTCCGAGATCCCAATTCACCCCTCCACTTT.

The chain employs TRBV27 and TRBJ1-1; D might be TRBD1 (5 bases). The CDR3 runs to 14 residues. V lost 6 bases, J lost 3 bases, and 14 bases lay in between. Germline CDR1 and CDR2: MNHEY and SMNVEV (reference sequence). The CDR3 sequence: CASRIQGGDTEAFF. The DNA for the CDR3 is TGTGCCAGCAGGATTCAGGGTGGAGACACTGAAGCTTTCTTT.

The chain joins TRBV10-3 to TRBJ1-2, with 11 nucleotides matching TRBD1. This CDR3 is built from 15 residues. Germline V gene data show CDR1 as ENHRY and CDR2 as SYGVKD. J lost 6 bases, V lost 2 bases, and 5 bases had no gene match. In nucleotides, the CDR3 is TGTGCCATCAGTGAGGGACAGGGGGCGCCGGATGGCTACACCTTC. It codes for CAISEGQGAPDGYTF.

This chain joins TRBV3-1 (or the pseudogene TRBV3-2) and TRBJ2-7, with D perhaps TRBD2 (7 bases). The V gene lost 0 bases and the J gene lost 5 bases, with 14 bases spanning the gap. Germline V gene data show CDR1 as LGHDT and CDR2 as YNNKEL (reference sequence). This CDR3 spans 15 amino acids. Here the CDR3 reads CASSQDGGPWDEQYF. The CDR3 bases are TGTGCCAGCAGCCAAGACGGGGGGCCTTGGGACGAGCAGTACTTC.

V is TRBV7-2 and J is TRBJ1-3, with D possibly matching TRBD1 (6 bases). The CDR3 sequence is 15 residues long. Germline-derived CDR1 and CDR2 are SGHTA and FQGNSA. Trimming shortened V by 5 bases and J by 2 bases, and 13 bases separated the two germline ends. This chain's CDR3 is CASSTRQEPGNTIYF. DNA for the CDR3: TGTGCCAGCAGCACAAGACAGGAACCTGGAAACACCATATATTTT.

The CDR3 region has the DNA TGTGCCAGCTCACCATTGGGGACTAGCGCAGATACGCAGTATTTT. This gives the protein CASSPLGTSADTQYF. The chain employs TRBV18 and TRBJ2-3, with 10 bases identical to TRBD2. Germline assignment: CDR1 KGHSH and CDR2 LQKENI. This CDR3 has 15 amino acids. The ends lost 2 bases at V and 4 bases at J; junction bases unmatched: 3.

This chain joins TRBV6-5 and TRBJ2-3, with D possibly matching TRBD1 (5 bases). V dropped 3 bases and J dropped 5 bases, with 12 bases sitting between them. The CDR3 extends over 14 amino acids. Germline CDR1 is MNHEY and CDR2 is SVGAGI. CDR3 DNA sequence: TGTGCCAGCAGTTATGTCAGGGAAGGAGATACGCAGTATTTT. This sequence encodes CASSYVREGDTQYF.

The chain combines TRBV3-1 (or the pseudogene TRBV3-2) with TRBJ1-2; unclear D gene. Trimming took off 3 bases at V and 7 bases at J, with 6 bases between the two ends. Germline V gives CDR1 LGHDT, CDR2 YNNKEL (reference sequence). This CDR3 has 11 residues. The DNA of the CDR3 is TGTGCCAGCAGCCAGACGGGTGGCTACACCTTC. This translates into CASSQTGGYTF.

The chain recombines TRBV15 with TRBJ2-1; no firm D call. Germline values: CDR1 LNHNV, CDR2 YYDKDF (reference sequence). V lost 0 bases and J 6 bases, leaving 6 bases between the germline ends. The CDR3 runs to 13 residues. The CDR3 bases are TGTGCCACCAGCAGAGAACAGCCCAATGAGCAGTTCTTC. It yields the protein CATSREQPNEQFF.

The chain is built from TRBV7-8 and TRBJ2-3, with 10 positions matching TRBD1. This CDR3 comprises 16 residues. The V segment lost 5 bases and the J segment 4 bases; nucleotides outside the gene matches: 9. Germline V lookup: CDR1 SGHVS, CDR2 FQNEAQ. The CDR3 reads CASSPSTGGIADTQYF. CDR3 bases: TGTGCCAGCAGCCCCTCGACAGGGGGCATCGCAGATACGCAGTATTTT.